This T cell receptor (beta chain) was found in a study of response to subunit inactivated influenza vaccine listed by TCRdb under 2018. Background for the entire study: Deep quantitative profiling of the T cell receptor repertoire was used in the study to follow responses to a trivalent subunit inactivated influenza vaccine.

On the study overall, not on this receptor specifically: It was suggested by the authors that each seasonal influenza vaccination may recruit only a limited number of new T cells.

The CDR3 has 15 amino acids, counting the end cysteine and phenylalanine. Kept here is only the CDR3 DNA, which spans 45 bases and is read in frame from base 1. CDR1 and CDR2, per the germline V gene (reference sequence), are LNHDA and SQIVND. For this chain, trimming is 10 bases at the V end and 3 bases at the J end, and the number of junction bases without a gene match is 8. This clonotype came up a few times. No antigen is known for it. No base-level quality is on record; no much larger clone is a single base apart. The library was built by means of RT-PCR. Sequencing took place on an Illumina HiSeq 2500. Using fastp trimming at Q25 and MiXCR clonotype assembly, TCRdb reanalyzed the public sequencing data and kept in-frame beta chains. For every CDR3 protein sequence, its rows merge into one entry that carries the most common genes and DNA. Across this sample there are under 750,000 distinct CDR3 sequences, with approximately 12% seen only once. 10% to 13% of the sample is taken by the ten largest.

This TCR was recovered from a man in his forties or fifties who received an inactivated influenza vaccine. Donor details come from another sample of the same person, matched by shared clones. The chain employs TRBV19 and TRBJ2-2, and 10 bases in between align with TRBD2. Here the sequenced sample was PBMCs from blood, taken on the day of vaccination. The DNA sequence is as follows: TGTGCCACTAAGGAGCGGGGGGGCGACACCGGGGAGCTGTTTTTT. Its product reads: CATKERGGDTGELFF.